This entry features one T cell receptor (beta chain) sequence. Its antigen is currently not known. No per-base quality is available; no much larger clone lies one base away. The method was the immunoSEQ multiplex PCR assay. Genomic DNA was pulled from the sorted cells, and the automated high-throughput method of Adaptive Biotechnologies was used to sequence the TCR beta V, D and J regions. A two-step, bias-controlled multiplex PCR was used to amplify CDR3 regions. Amplified TCR beta libraries were sequenced on an Illumina instrument. Under the source paper's analysis protocol: The demultiplexed reads were processed to cut down on amplification and sequencing bias, and the IMGT database was used to assign CDR3 sequences to gene families. ImmunoSEQ software version 2.0 was used to analyze the repertoire data. Clonotype lists were filtered to remove out-of-frame sequences and sequences containing stop codons in the CDR3. Clonotypes below 0.01% frequency were excluded because they corresponded to less than one cell. To get richness, observed richness was divided by input cell number, while evenness came from dividing Shannon entropy by log observed richness. To measure repertoire diversity and how similar the repertoire was between time points, Simpson diversity and Morisita-Horn overlap indices were applied. Clonotypes were grouped as dominant (>1%), sub-dominant (0.5-0.99%), low abundance (0.1-0.49%) or lowest abundance (<0.1%). A germline index was calculated as total CDR3 length minus total nucleotide additions, divided by total CDR3 length. TCRdb stores this immuneACCESS table with in-frame sequences only. Part of the clones is absent; in the studies checked, under half of the shortfall reflects unresolved V genes, and no reason is known for the rest. The DNA gave D and trimming, while V, J and clone size come from that table. The sample data list over 45,000 clones, and about nine tenths of these were observed just once. Roughly 0.99% of the sample goes to the ten largest clones.

The sample's time point label, decoded: pre-reinfection, 55 to 20 weeks before reinfection detection. Sorted cells were sequenced directly ex vivo, with no in vitro expansion before TCR sequencing. Donors were people who inject drugs enrolled in the Montreal Acute Hepatitis C Cohort Study (HEPCO) in Canada. As controls, total naive CD8 T cells were sorted as viable CD3+ CD8+ CD45RO- cells from a couple of donors at all three reinfection time points. Before sorting, cryopreserved peripheral blood mononuclear cells were thawed and used as the source for purifying CD8 T cells. The MACS CD8+ T cell Isolation Kit was used to enrich CD8 T cells by negative selection. Cell sorting was done on a BD FACSAria II sorter with FACSDiva software, and data were analyzed with FlowJo. The CDR3 numbers 17 residues from cysteine through phenylalanine. Only the CDR3 DNA stays, 51 bases, in frame from base 1. Relative to germline, V is 3 bases shorter and J is 1 base shorter, with 18 bases between their ends. Based on the germline V gene, the CDR1 and CDR2 sequences are KGHSH and LQKENI.

The source of the sample is a study of memory CD8 T cells in hepatitis C reinfection (TCRdb year 2017). Looking at the study overall: Among the donors, three cleared two back-to-back HCV infections on their own, whereas two got rid of a primary infection but ended up chronically infected after reinfection. HCV reinfection was defined as a positive HCV RNA test following two negative tests taken at least 60 days apart. Pre-reinfection samples were taken from 55 to 20 weeks before reinfection was detected. The study tracked the TCR beta repertoire of virus-specific CD8 T cells longitudinally across an HCV reinfection episode in 5 or 6 donors. Four or five reinfection cases with stored pre-reinfection samples were identified between the late 2000s and the early 2010s. In the reinfection study, participants with a resolved prior HCV infection were followed up every 3 months.

Overall results and qualifications from the work: Because only five donors were included, definitive conclusions about public clonotypes linked to secondary clearance could not be reached by the study.

This sequence uses TRBV18 and TRBJ2-5; a weak D assignment points to TRBD2 (5 bases agree). The sample was naive CD8+ T cells sorted from blood. The cell subset or site label, as the study defines it: total naive CD8+CD45RO- T cells. The receptor's source is a man aged 18 to 29 with hepatitis C virus infection. The CDR3 in this case is CASSPGLAESGQETQYF. The DNA reads TGTGCCAGCTCACCGGGGTTGGCGGAGAGCGGCCAAGAGACCCAGTACTTC. Here the CDR3 is joined to the reference TRBV18 and TRBJ2-5 genes, and the full variable domain is: NAGVMQNPRHLVRRRGQEARLRCSPMKGHSHVYWYRQLPEEGLKFMVYLQKENIIDESGMPKERFSAEFPKEGPSILRIQQVVRGDSAAYFCASSPGLAESGQETQYFGPGTRLLVL.